Shown below are 24 T cell receptor beta chains from a single sample sequenced in a study of blood T cell repertoires in COVID-19. Assay: immunoSEQ multiplex PCR; the TCRdb copy retains only in-frame clones and omits some. The profile shows roughly 190,000 clones, roughly 80% of them singletons. Input material: peripheral blood. These receptors were obtained from a woman in her sixties or seventies with COVID-19, enrolled during active disease.

The chain combines TRBV6-5 with TRBJ2-7; TRBD1 aligns across 8 bases. The germline V gene has CDR1 MNHEY and CDR2 SVGAGI. The CDR3 consists of 14 residues. With V trimmed by 6 bases and J by 7 bases, 11 bases remained unmatched. The CDR3 protein is CASSDSTRGQEQYF. The CDR3 DNA reads as TGTGCCAGCAGCGACTCTACCAGGGGGCAGGAGCAGTACTTC.

The rearrangement joins TRBV5-1 to TRBJ2-2; D gene unclear. The CDR3 has 15 amino acids. CDR1 and CDR2 from the germline V gene are SGHRS and YFSETQ. Trimming left V 0 bases short and J 3 bases short, with 9 bases between. The CDR3 DNA reads TGCGCCAGCAGCTTGGGGCTCGCGGACACCGGGGAGCTGTTTTTT. Its translation: CASSLGLADTGELFF. The full variable domain, in which reference TRBV5-1 and TRBJ2-2 provide the parts outside the CDR3, is KAGVTQTPRYLIKTRGQQVTLSCSPISGHRSVSWYQQTPGQGLQFLFEYFSETQRNKGNFPGRFSGRQFSNSRSEMNVSTLELGDSALYLCASSLGLADTGELFFGEGSRLTVL.

The V call is TRBV9, the J call TRBJ2-1, with D perhaps TRBD2 (6 bases). The germline V and J ends were trimmed by 4 bases and 8 bases, with 10 bases remaining between them. CDR3 length: 12 residues. Germline CDR1 is SGDLS and CDR2 is YYNGEE. This CDR3 is CASSNSGYEQFF. CDR3 nucleotide sequence: TGTGCCAGCAGCAACAGCGGGTATGAGCAGTTCTTC.

The chain uses TRBV6-1 and TRBJ2-1; possible D gene TRBD2, 7 bases. The CDR3 consists of 14 residues. Germline assignment: CDR1 MNHNS and CDR2 SASEGT. V was shortened by 9 bases and J by 9 bases, with 21 bases between the two germline ends. CDR3 amino acids: CASTTGGPAGEQFF. CDR3 DNA sequence: TGTGCCAGTACTACCGGGGGGCCCGCGGGTGAGCAGTTCTTC.

V usage is TRBV5-6 and J usage is TRBJ1-2, with D hard to call. V was clipped by 0 bases and J by 9 bases, with 9 bases between them. CDR1 is SGHDT and CDR2 is YYEEEE in the germline V gene. CDR3 length equals 12 residues. Written as DNA, the CDR3 is TGTGCCAGCAGCTTGGGGCCGAGGAGCTACACCTTC. Protein sequence: CASSLGPRSYTF.

This chain links TRBV28 with TRBJ1-2; 8 nucleotides line up with TRBD1. Germline CDR1 and CDR2: MDHEN and SYDVKM. The CDR3 runs 13 residues. The V segment lost 8 bases and the J segment 4 bases; nucleotides outside the gene matches: 6. This CDR3 reads CASRTGRFYGYTF. Here the CDR3 DNA reads TGTGCCAGCCGGACAGGGCGATTCTATGGCTACACCTTC.

The rearrangement joins TRBV27 to TRBJ2-7; 7 nucleotides agree with TRBD2. This CDR3 is built from 15 residues. V dropped 10 bases and J dropped 5; count of bases not matched to a gene: 17. The germline V gene encodes CDR1 MNHEY and CDR2 SMNVEV (reference sequence). The CDR3 loop reads CATLPAGTLTHEQYF. CDR3 bases: TGTGCCACCCTGCCAGCGGGAACGCTAACCCACGAGCAGTACTTC.

The V gene is TRBV4-2, the J gene TRBJ2-5, with 8 bases matching TRBD2. Germline V CDR1 and CDR2: LGHNA, YNFKEQ. J gave up 1 base and V 1 base, and 2 bases lay outside the gene matches. CDR3 size: 15 residues. CDR3 protein: CASSQAGGGQETQYF. Written as DNA, the CDR3 is TGTGCCAGCAGCCAAGCGGGGGGGGGCCAAGAGACCCAGTACTTC.

This chain uses TRBV19 with TRBJ2-3; 7 bases are shared with TRBD2. CDR1 LNHDA and CDR2 SQIVND come from the germline V gene (reference sequence). V lost 3 bases to trimming and J lost 4 bases; unmatched junction nucleotides: 4. The CDR3 sequence is 14 residues long. CDR3 DNA sequence: TGTGCCAGTAGTATTGGGAGCGGGGCAGATACGCAGTATTTT. Its translation is CASSIGSGADTQYF.

V usage is TRBV5-4 and J usage is TRBJ2-5; 9 bases are shared with TRBD1. The CDR3 totals 16 residues. CDR1 is SGHNT and CDR2 is YYREEE in the germline V gene (reference sequence). The V gene end was trimmed by 3 bases and the J gene end by 2 bases; junction bases not matched to a gene: 8. The chain's CDR3 is CASSWGTGSLQETQYF. Written as DNA, the CDR3 is TGTGCCAGCAGCTGGGGGACAGGGAGTCTGCAAGAGACCCAGTACTTC.

The chain employs TRBV28 and TRBJ2-7, with 7 bases identical to TRBD1. The CDR3 runs to 14 residues. The V and J ends lost 7 bases and 4 bases, in that order; junction bases with no gene match: 10. Germline-derived CDR1 and CDR2 are MDHEN and SYDVKM. The CDR3 DNA follows: TGTGCCAGCAAAGGGGGCAGCGTTTTGTACGAGCAGTACGTC. Its translation: CASKGGSVLYEQYV.

This clone came up once. V and J are TRBV11-3 and TRBJ2-2; 12 nucleotides agree with TRBD2. Germline V gene sequence: CDR1 SGHNT, CDR2 YENEEA. This CDR3 has 18 amino acids. With 4 bases clipped from V and 2 bases from J, the junction kept 8 bases outside the gene matches. In nucleotides, the CDR3 is TGTGCCAGCAGCTCCCACGGACTAGCGGGATCCAACACCGGGGAGCTGTTTTTT. Protein: CASSSHGLAGSNTGELFF.

The CDR3 coding sequence is TGCAGCGTTGAAGAGAGGTTCAGGACTCCCACCGATGAGCAGTTCTTC. It yields the protein CSVEERFRTPTDEQFF. The chain carries TRBV29-1 and TRBJ2-1; D might be TRBD2 (5 bases). The CDR3 consists of 16 residues. Germline V CDR1 and CDR2: SQVTM, ANQGSEA. Trimming removed 0 bases at V and 8 bases at J, with 20 bases between.

The rearrangement joins TRBV10-3 to TRBJ2-5, with TRBD2 matching 9 bases. Per germline, CDR1 ENHRY and CDR2 SYGVKD. V was clipped by 3 bases and J by 4 bases; unmatched bases: 9. The CDR3 has 16 amino acids. The CDR3 bases are TGTGCCATCAGTGACTCTAGCGGGAACGGAGGAGAGACCCAGTACTTC. Translated, it gives CAISDSSGNGGETQYF.

The chain carries TRBV5-8 and TRBJ2-1; TRBD1 matches at 7 bases. The V and J ends lost 5 bases and 7 bases, in that order; junction bases with no gene match: 9. The germline CDR1 and CDR2 sequences are SGHTS and YDEGEE. The CDR3 contains 14 residues. CDR3 coding DNA: TGTGCCAGCAGAAAGGGACAGTACTCTAATGAGCAGTTCTTC. Translated: CASRKGQYSNEQFF. The whole variable domain, remainder taken from reference TRBV5-8 and TRBJ2-1, is EAGVTQSPTHLIKTRGQQATLRCSPISGHTSVYWYQQALGLGLQFLLWYDEGEERNRGNFPPRFSGRQFPNYSSELNVNALELEDSALYLCASRKGQYSNEQFFGPGTRLTVL.

The chain combines TRBV11-2 with TRBJ1-3, with D possibly being TRBD1 (5 bases). V lost 1 base, J lost 3 bases, and 13 bases lay in between. The CDR3 has 16 residues. Germline CDR1 and CDR2: SGHAT and FQNNGV. DNA of the CDR3: TGTGCCAGCAGCTTAGGGCCCCGGGGGATTGGAAACACCATATATTTT. Its protein product is CASSLGPRGIGNTIYF.

DNA of the CDR3: TGTGCCAGCAGTGACTCGCTCGCGGGACCCGACAATGAGCAGTTCTTC. Translating it yields CASSDSLAGPDNEQFF. This chain links TRBV6-4 with TRBJ2-1, with a weak D call TRBD2 (6 bases). The CDR3 totals 16 residues. V was clipped by 0 bases and J by 5 bases, with 14 bases between them. The germline CDR1 and CDR2 sequences are MRHNA and SNTAGT.

The J gene is TRBJ1-5, the V gene TRBV5-8; maybe TRBD1 (5 bases). Trimming removed 0 bases at V and 6 bases at J, with 13 bases between. This CDR3 spans 15 amino acids. Germline CDR1 is SGHTS and CDR2 is YDEGEE. The CDR3 here is CASSLGDTGGQPQHF. For the CDR3, the DNA is TGTGCCAGCAGCTTGGGTGATACAGGTGGTCAGCCCCAGCATTTT.

The chain joins TRBV28 to TRBJ1-6, with D unclear. This CDR3 has 14 residues. Trimming shortened V by 10 bases and J by 2 bases, and 12 bases separated the two germline ends. CDR1 and CDR2 (germline): MDHEN, SYDVKM. CDR3 bases: TGTGCCACCAACTTGAGTGCCTATAATTCACCCCTCCACTTT. It is translated as CATNLSAYNSPLHF.

The CDR3 bases are TGTGCCAGCAGTTTACCGCGCGATAGGAACACCGGGGAGCTGTTTTTT. This encodes CASSLPRDRNTGELFF. This chain uses TRBV28 with TRBJ2-2; D uncertain. This CDR3 has 16 amino acids. V lost 2 bases to trimming and J lost 1 base, with 11 bases between them. Germline CDR1 MDHEN, CDR2 SYDVKM.

This CDR3 is CASSTRQGPQHF. CDR3 coding DNA: TGTGCCAGCAGTACCCGACAGGGCCCCCAGCATTTT. This chain uses TRBV12-3 or TRBV12-4 with TRBJ1-5; TRBD1 matches 7 bases. This CDR3 region has 12 residues. The junction had 5 bases not matched to a gene; V was cut back by 5 bases and J by 10 bases.

V and J are TRBV19 and TRBJ1-1; TRBD1 matches 10 bases. The CDR3 is made up of 15 amino acids. Germline V lookup: CDR1 LNHDA, CDR2 SQIVND (reference sequence). After removal of 7 bases from V and 5 bases from J, the junction contained 10 bases not matched to a gene. This CDR3 is CASTYRTGGWTEAFF. The CDR3, as DNA: TGTGCCAGTACCTATAGGACAGGGGGTTGGACTGAAGCTTTCTTT.

The chain couples TRBV12-3 or TRBV12-4 to TRBJ1-1; D remains unclear. V was trimmed by 6 bases and J by 2 bases, leaving 10 bases between them. CDR3 length: 13 amino acids. The CDR3 bases are TGTGCCAGCAGATACACAGACAACACTGAAGCTTTCTTT. Its translation is CASRYTDNTEAFF.

This chain uses TRBV5-1 with TRBJ2-7, with 9 bases aligning to TRBD1. There are 14 residues in the CDR3. Looked up from germline, CDR1 is SGHRS and CDR2 is YFSETQ. V shed 9 bases and J 6 bases; nucleotides not matched to a gene: 13. CDR3 loop: CANIPGTGRGEQYV. The CDR3 region has the DNA TGCGCCAATATCCCCGGGACAGGGAGGGGCGAGCAGTACGTC.